This T cell receptor beta chain derives from a study of T cell responses to AZD1222 COVID-19 vaccine. TCRdb's copy holds only in-frame clones and misses some; the assay was immunoSEQ multiplex PCR. This sample has 180,000 or so clones; roughly 94% occur once, and the top ten carry under 1.5%. The clonotype originates from an adult who received the AZD1222 COVID-19 vaccine. The sequenced sample was peripheral blood, obtained 28 days after the second AZD1222 dose.

The CDR3 bases are TGTGCCAGCAGTTACGGGTTTTGGCAGGCCGGAGGACAGCCCCAGCATTTT. Encoded protein: CASSYGFWQAGGQPQHF. The chain is built from TRBV6-2 or TRBV6-3 and TRBJ1-5; no definite D call. V dropped 2 bases and J dropped 7 bases, with 21 bases sitting between them. The CDR3 contains 17 residues. The V gene's germline CDR1 is MNHEY and CDR2 SVGEGT.